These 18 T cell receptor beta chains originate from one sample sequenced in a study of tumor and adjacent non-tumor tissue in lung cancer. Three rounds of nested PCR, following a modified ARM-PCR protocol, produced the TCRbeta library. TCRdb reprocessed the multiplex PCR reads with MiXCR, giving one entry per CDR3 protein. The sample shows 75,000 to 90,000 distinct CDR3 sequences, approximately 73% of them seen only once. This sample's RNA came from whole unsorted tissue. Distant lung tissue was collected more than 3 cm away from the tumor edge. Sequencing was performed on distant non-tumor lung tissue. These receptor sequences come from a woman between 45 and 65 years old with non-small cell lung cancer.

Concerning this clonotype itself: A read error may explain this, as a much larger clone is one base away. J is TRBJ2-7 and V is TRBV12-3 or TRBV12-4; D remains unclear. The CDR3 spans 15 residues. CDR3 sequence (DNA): TGTACCAGCAGCCCCTATGGCGCGGCCTCCTACGAGCAGTACTTC. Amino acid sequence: CTSSPYGAASYEQYF.

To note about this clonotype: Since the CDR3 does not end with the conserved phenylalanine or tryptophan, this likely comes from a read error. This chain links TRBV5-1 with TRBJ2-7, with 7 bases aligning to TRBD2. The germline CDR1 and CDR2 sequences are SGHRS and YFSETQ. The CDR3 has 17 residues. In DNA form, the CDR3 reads TGCGCCAGCAGCCCGGTTGGGCTGGGGGTTCGGGACTACGAACAGTACTTA. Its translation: CASSPVGLGVRDYEQYL.

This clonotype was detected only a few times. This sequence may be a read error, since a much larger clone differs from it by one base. The CDR3 coding sequence is TGTGCCAGCAGTGAATCGGGCAGGGTCTACGAGCGGTACTTC. As protein: CASSESGRVYERYF. The genes are TRBV2 and TRBJ2-7; D might be TRBD1 (5 bases). Germline V gives CDR1 SNHLY, CDR2 FYNNEI. The CDR3 is made up of 14 amino acids.

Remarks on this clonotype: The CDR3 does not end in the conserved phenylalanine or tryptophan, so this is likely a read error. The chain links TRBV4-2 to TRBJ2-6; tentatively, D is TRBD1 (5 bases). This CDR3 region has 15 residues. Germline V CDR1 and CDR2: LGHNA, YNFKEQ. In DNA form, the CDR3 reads TGTACCAGCAGCCTCAGTCGCTCTGGGGCCGACGTCCTGACTGTC. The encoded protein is CTSSLSRSGADVLTV.

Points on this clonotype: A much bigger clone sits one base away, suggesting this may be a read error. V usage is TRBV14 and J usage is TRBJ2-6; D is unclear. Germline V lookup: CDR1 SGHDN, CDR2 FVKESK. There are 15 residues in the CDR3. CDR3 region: CASSRGFPGPNVLTF. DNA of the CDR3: TGTGCCAGCAGCCGTGGATTCCCTGGGCCCAACGTCCTGACTTTC.

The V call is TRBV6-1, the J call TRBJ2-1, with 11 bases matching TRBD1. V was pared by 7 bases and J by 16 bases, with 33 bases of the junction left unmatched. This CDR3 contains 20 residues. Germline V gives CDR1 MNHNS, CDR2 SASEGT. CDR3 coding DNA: TGTGCCAGCATACTTTGGGGGAATGGACAGGGGGCCCGACACGATAACGAGGAATTCTTC. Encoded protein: CASILWGNGQGARHDNEEFF.

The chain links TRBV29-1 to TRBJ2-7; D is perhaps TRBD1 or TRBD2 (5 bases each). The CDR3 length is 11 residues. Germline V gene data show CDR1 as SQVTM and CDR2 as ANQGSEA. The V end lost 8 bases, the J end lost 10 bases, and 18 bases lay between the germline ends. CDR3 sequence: CSISRDGEQYF. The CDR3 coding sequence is TGCAGCATCTCCCGGGACGGCGAACAGTACTTC.

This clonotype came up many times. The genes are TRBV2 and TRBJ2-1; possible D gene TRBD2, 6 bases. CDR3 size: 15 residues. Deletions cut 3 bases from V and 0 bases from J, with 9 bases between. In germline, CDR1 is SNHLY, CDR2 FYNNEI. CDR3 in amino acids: CASSEDGSSYNEQFF. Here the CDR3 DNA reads TGTGCCAGCAGTGAGGACGGGAGCTCCTACAATGAGCAGTTCTTC.

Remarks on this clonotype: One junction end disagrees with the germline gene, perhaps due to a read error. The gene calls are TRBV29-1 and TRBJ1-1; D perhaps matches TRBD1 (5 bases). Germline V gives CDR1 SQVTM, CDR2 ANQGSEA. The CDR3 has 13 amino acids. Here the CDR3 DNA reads TGCAGCGTTCACATGGGGCTCAGCACTGGAGCTTTCTTT. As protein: CSVHMGLSTGAFF.

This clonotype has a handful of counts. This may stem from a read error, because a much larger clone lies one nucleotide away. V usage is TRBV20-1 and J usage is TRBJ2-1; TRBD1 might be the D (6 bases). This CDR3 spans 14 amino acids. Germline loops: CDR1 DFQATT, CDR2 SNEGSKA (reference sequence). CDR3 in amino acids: CSAPRDNSYNGQFF. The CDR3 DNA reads TGCAGTGCTCCCCGGGACAACTCCTACAATGGGCAGTTCTTC.

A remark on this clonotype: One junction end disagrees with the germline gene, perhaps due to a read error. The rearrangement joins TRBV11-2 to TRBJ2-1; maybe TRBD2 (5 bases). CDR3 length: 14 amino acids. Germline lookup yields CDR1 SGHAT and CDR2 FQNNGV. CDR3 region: CASGLEVASNEKFF. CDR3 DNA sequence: TGTGCCAGCGGCTTGGAGGTGGCCAGTAATGAGAAGTTCTTC.

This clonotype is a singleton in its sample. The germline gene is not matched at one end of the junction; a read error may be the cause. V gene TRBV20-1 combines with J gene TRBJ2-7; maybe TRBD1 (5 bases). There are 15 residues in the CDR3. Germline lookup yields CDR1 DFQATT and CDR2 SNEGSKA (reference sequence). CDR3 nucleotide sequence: TGTAGTGCTAGGTCCTCAAGGGGCGCGGACTACGAGCAGTACTTC. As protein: CSARSSRGADYEQYF.

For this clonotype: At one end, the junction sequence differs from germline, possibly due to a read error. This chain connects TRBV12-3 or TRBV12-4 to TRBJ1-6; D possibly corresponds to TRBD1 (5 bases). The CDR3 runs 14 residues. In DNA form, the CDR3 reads TGTGCCAGCAGTGGGCAGGGAGGAAATTCACTCCTCCACTTT. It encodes CASSGQGGNSLLHF.

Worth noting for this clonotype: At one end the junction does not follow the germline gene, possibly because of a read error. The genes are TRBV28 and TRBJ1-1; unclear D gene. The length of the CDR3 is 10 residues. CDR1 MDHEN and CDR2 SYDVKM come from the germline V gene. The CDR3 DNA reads TGTGCAAGCATGAGAAATGAAGCTTCCTTT. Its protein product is CASMRNEASF.

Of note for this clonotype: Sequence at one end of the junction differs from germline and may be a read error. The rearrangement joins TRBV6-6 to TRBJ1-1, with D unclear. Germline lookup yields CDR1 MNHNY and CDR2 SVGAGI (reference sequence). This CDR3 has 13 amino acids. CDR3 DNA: TGTGCCAGCAGTTACTCGAGTGACCCTGACACTTTCTTC. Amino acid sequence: CASSYSSDPDTFF.

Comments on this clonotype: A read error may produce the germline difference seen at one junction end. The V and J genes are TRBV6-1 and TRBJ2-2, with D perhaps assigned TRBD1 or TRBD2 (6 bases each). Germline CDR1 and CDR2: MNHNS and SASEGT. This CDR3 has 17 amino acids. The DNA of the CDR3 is TGTGCCAGCGGAGTCAAGACTAGGGGGATCGGTGGCGGGGACCTGTTTTTT. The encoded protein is CASGVKTRGIGGGDLFF.

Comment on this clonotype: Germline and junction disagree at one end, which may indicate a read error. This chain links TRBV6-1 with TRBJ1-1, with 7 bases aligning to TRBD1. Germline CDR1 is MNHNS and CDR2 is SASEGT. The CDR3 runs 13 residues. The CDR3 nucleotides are TGCGCCAGCAGGGGGGGGACACCCTCTGGAGCTTTCTTC. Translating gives CASRGGTPSGAFF.

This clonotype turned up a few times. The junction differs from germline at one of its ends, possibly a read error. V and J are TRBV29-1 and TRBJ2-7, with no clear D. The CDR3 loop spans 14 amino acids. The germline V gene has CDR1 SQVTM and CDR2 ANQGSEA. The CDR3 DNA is TGCAGCGTCGACTCCTCGGGTGGTTCCTACGAGCCGTACTTC. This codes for CSVDSSGGSYEPYF.